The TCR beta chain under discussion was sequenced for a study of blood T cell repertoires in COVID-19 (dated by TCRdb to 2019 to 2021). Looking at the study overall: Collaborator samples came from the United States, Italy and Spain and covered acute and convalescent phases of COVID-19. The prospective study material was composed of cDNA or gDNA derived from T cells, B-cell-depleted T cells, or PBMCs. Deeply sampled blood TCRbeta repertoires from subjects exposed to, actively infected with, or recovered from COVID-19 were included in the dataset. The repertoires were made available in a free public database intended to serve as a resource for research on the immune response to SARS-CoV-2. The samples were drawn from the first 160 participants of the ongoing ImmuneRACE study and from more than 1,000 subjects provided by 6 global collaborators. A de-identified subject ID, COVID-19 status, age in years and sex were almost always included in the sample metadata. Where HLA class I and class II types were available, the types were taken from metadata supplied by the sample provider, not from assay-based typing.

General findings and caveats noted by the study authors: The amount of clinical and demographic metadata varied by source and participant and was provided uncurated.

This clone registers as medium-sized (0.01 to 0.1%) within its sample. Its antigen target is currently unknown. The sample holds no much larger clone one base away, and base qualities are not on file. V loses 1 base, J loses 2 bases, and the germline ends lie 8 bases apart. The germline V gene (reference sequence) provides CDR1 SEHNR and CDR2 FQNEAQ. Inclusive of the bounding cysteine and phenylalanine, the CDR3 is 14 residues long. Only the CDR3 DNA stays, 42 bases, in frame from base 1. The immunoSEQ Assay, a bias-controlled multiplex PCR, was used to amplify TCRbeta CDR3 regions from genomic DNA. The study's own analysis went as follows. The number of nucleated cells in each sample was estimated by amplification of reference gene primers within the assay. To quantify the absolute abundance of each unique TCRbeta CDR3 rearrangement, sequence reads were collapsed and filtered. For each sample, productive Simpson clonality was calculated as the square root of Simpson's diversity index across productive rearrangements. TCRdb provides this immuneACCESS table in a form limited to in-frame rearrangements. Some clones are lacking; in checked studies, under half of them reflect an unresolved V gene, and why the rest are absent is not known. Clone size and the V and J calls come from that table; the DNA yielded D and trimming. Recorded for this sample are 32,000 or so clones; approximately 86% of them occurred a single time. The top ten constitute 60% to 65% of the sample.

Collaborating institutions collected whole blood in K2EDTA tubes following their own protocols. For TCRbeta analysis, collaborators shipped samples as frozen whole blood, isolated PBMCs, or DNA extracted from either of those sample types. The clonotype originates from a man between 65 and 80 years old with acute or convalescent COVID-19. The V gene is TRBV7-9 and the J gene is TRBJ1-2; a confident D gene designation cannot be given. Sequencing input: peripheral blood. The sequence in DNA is TGTGCCAGCAGCTTAGTGGGCCGAAACTATGGCTACACCTTC. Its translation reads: CASSLVGRNYGYTF.